Below, 9 T cell receptor beta chains from the same sample are listed, as sequenced in a study of shared clonotypes between healthy human individuals. Sequenced by immunoSEQ multiplex PCR; TCRdb stores in-frame clones only, minus some. Seen here are about 710,000 clones, 55% to 85% observed once, and the top ten hold around 2%. The sequencing input was memory CD4+ T cells sorted from blood. Indicated subset: CD45RA-negative fraction. All receptors derive from a woman in her twenties or thirties in good health.

V usage is TRBV9 and J usage is TRBJ1-3; a weak D match, TRBD1 (6 bases). The germline V and J ends were trimmed by 0 bases and 0 bases, with 13 bases remaining between them. Germline CDR1 SGDLS, CDR2 YYNGEE. The CDR3 sequence is 17 residues long. The CDR3 bases are TGTGCCAGCAGCGTAGGAATTGGACAGAACTCTGGAAACACCATATATTTT. Its translation is CASSVGIGQNSGNTIYF.

This clone has only a few counts. CDR3 sequence reads: CASRDDAGTRHYEQYF. The CDR3 DNA reads as TGTGCCAGCAGAGACGATGCCGGGACTAGACACTACGAGCAGTACTTC. This chain uses TRBV6-6 with TRBJ2-7, with TRBD2 matching over 8 bases. Germline loops: CDR1 MNHNY, CDR2 SVGAGI (reference sequence). Trimming took 6 bases from V and 3 from J; bases not matched to a gene: 13. The CDR3 sequence is 16 residues long.

This chain joins TRBV4-1 and TRBJ2-5; D is perhaps TRBD2 (6 bases). The CDR3 is made up of 18 amino acids. Germline V gives CDR1 MGHRA, CDR2 YSYEKL. V was pared by 1 base and J by 5 bases, with 23 bases between. DNA of the CDR3: TGCGCCAGCAGCCAAGGGATCGGTAGGAGTGGCGGGGTTGAGACCCAGTACTTC. Translation gives CASSQGIGRSGGVETQYF.

The chain recombines TRBV19 with TRBJ2-5; D not resolved. V lost 1 base and J lost 5, with 11 bases in between. From germline, CDR1 is LNHDA and CDR2 SQIVND (reference sequence). The CDR3 is 14 residues long. CDR3 sequence reads: CASSIGGHRETQYF. CDR3 nucleotides: TGTGCCAGTAGTATAGGCGGCCATCGGGAGACCCAGTACTTC.

This chain connects TRBV15 to TRBJ1-5, with D unresolved. Germline V gene lookup returns CDR1 LNHNV and CDR2 YYDKDF (reference sequence). The CDR3 is made up of 14 amino acids. Trimming took off 5 bases at V and 6 bases at J, with 14 bases between the two ends. As DNA, the CDR3 is TGTGCCACCAGCCCCCGGCGCAGTCCTCAGCCCCAGCATTTT. This gives the protein CATSPRRSPQPQHF.

The rearrangement links TRBV5-1 to TRBJ2-3; perhaps TRBD1 as D (6 bases). Trimming took 1 base from V and 2 from J, leaving 11 bases between them. Germline V gives CDR1 SGHRS, CDR2 YFSETQ. The CDR3 totals 15 residues. The CDR3 spells CASSLSTGTTDTQYF. The CDR3 DNA is TGCGCCAGCAGCTTGTCGACAGGCACCACAGATACGCAGTATTTT.

With respect to this clone: Other nucleotide sequences from this sample produce the same CDR3. The rearrangement joins TRBV20-1 to TRBJ2-2; unclear D gene. From germline, CDR1 is DFQATT and CDR2 SNEGSKA (reference sequence). V was cut by 6 bases and J by 0 bases, with 2 bases left in between. The CDR3 totals 11 residues. The DNA of the CDR3 is TGCAGTGCGCCGAACACCGGGGAGCTGTTTTTT. Translated: CSAPNTGELFF.

This chain uses TRBV6-1 with TRBJ1-5; D gene unclear. CDR1 MNHNS and CDR2 SASEGT come from the germline V gene. This CDR3 contains 14 residues. The germline V and J ends were trimmed by 7 bases and 10 bases, with 20 bases remaining between them. The CDR3 region is CASTELHGSLPQHF. CDR3 coding DNA: TGTGCCAGCACAGAACTTCACGGGTCTTTACCCCAGCATTTT.

This chain links TRBV7-9 with TRBJ1-2; D ambiguous. CDR1 SEHNR and CDR2 FQNEAQ come from the germline V gene (reference sequence). CDR3 length: 12 amino acids. The V gene lost 5 bases and the J gene lost 3 bases, with 7 bases spanning the gap. Here the CDR3 reads CASSATDYGYTF. DNA for the CDR3: TGTGCCAGCAGCGCAACGGACTATGGCTACACCTTC.